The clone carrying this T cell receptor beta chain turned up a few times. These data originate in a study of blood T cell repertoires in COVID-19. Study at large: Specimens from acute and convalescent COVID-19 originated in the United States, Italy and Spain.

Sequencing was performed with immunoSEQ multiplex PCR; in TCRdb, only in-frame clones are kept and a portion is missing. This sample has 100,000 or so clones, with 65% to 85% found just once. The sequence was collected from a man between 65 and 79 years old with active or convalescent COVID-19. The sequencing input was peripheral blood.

The CDR3 is CASSFGNGKTDGYTF. CDR3 nucleotides: TGCGCCAGCAGCTTTGGTAATGGAAAGACAGATGGCTACACCTTC. V and J are TRBV5-1 and TRBJ1-2, with a tentative D call TRBD1 (5 bases). This CDR3 has 15 residues. Germline CDR1 is SGHRS and CDR2 is YFSETQ. V was trimmed by 2 bases and J by 6 bases, leaving 17 bases between them.